This T cell receptor (beta chain) is drawn from a study of T cells after yellow fever vaccination. Overall study findings and caveats: Detected again after the booster were most primary-vaccination clones, at nearly 97% CD4 and 80% to 90% CD8.

TCRdb re-called the 5' RACE reads through MiXCR, storing one row per CDR3 protein. The sample holds about 500,000 distinct CDR3 sequences, about a sixth seen once. V shed 1 base and J shed 2 bases, with 14 bases lying between them. This CDR3 has 17 amino acids. Germline V gene lookup returns CDR1 SGHTA and CDR2 FQGTGA. This clonotype was seen a handful of times. Its specificity is unknown. The chain employs TRBV7-3 and TRBJ2-2; D unresolved. The specimen was PBMCs, collected roughly 5 days after the first yellow fever vaccination. The receptor's source is a young man who received the YFV17D yellow fever vaccine. CDR3 nucleotides: TGTGCCAGCAGCTTAAGACGTTTTTCCAGCAACACCGGGGAGCTGTTTTTT. Translating it yields CASSLRRFSSNTGELFF. The variable domain in full, with the rest retrieved from reference TRBV7-3 and TRBJ2-2, is GAGVSQTPSNKVTEKGKYVELRCDPISGHTALYWYRQSLGQGPEFLIYFQGTGAADDSGLPNDRFFAVRPEGSVSTLKIQRTERGDSAVYLCASSLRRFSSNTGELFFGEGSRLTVL.